The clone carrying this T cell receptor beta chain was seen repeatedly, ten times or more. Its antigen is not identified. This specimen comes from a study of CD8 T cells in ankylosing spondylitis. Study-wide results and limits: There was a TCR beta motif, made of several highly homologous variants, that appeared characteristic of ankylosing spondylitis blood.

The germline V gene encodes CDR1 SGHTA and CDR2 FQGNSA. Trimming shortened V by 2 bases and J by 5 bases, and 15 bases separated the two germline ends. The CDR3 consists of 15 residues. One entry per CDR3 protein results from TCRdb running MiXCR on the 5' RACE reads. The table has 250,000 to 350,000 distinct CDR3 sequences, less than 25% seen once. The chain links TRBV7-2 to TRBJ1-1; D possibly corresponds to TRBD1 (5 bases). Sequencing input: blood, either unsorted or a sorted T cell fraction (not recorded which). The origin of this receptor is a female donor with ankylosing spondylitis or in good health (not recorded which). CDR3 sequence: CASSLTHRWRTEAFF. The CDR3 DNA sequence: TGTGCCAGCAGCTTAACCCACAGGTGGAGAACTGAAGCTTTCTTT.